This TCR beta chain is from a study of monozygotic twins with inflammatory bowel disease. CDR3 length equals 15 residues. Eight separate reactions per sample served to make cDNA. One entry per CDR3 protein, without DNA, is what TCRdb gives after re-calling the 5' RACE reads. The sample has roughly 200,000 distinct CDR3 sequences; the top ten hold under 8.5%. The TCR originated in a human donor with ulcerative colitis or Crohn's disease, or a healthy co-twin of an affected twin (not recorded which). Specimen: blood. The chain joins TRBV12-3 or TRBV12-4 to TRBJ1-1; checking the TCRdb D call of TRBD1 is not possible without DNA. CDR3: CASSSQGSSTGEAFF.